This TCR beta chain comes out of a study of beta chain features in type 1 diabetes. The study's findings and limits: TCRB CDR3s from Type 1 diabetes patients were moderately but significantly shorter in all four CD4+ subsets.

As regards this clone: The antigen is unknown.

CDR3 length: 12 residues. Trimming took off 0 bases at V and 10 bases at J, with 9 bases between the two ends. From germline, CDR1 is ENHRY and CDR2 SYGVKD. The whole isolated RNA underwent reverse transcription, so sequencing captured expressed TCRB transcripts. The table came from immunoSEQ multiplex PCR; TCRdb's copy has only in-frame clones and leaves some out. Counted here are around 70,000 clones, around 49% occurring once; the ten biggest clones make up 0.65% to 0.9%. This receptor was identified in a man younger than 40 with type 1 diabetes. The V gene is TRBV10-3, the J gene TRBJ1-2, with D hard to call. The sequenced sample was central memory CD4+ T cells from blood. The CDR3 loop is CAISESEGPYTF. CDR3 nucleotides: TGTGCCATCAGTGAGTCTGAGGGTCCCTACACCTTC.